This T cell receptor beta chain originates from a study of T cell responses to AZD1222 COVID-19 vaccine. Regarding the study as a whole: Sampled repertoires all dated from after the peak T cell response. Across spike, vaccine-associated CD4 TCRs were found, dominant at 160-218 and 743-854.

The table lists this clone with a few counts. Its antigen is currently unknown. The table came from immunoSEQ multiplex PCR; TCRdb's copy has only in-frame clones and leaves some out. Of about 31,000 clones listed, more than 75% were seen once; the top ten hold 14%. The sample here was peripheral blood, taken 28 days after the second AZD1222 dose. The sequence derives from an adult who received the AZD1222 COVID-19 vaccine.

CDR3 residues: CASSHGGANVLTF. The CDR3 bases are TGTGCCAGCAGCCATGGTGGGGCCAACGTCCTGACTTTC. This chain connects TRBV3-1 (or the pseudogene TRBV3-2) to TRBJ2-6; D remains ambiguous. This CDR3 is 13 amino acids long. Germline V gene lookup returns CDR1 LGHDT and CDR2 YNNKEL (reference sequence). V was clipped by 3 bases and J by 3 bases, with 3 bases between them.